A single T cell receptor (beta chain) is shown here with its context. Its antigen is not identified. The data belong to a study of Ad26.COV2.S vaccination and SARS-CoV-2 variants. Study overall: Each vaccinee took Ad26.COV2.S intramuscularly, once or twice 56 days apart.

Treatment in this sample: 15 to 20 received Ad26.COV2.S at low or high dose, single or two shots; 5 received placebo; per-sample allocation not given. Samples analyzed were those drawn on day 63 after the first vaccine or placebo injection. This CDR3 contains 13 residues. Germline V gives CDR1 SGHNT, CDR2 YYREEE (reference sequence). V lost 4 bases to trimming and J lost 4 bases; unmatched junction nucleotides: 4. TCRdb keeps only in-frame clones here, not all; method: immunoSEQ multiplex PCR. Of hundreds of thousands of clones listed, more than 80% are singletons. Whole-study findings and limits: Recipients of vaccine and of placebo showed similar breadth of their non-spike TCR repertoires. While placebo recipients had lower spike-specific TCR breadth, vaccine recipients had more.

The specimen comprised peripheral blood, sampled in a trial of Ad26.COV2.S vaccine versus placebo. The receptor was derived from a person between 18 and 65 years old who received the Ad26.COV2.S COVID-19 vaccine or a placebo. The V gene is TRBV5-4, the J gene TRBJ1-2; 7 nucleotides match TRBD1. CDR3 residues: CASSVGTAYGYTF. The CDR3 bases are TGTGCCAGCAGCGTCGGGACAGCCTATGGCTACACCTTC.